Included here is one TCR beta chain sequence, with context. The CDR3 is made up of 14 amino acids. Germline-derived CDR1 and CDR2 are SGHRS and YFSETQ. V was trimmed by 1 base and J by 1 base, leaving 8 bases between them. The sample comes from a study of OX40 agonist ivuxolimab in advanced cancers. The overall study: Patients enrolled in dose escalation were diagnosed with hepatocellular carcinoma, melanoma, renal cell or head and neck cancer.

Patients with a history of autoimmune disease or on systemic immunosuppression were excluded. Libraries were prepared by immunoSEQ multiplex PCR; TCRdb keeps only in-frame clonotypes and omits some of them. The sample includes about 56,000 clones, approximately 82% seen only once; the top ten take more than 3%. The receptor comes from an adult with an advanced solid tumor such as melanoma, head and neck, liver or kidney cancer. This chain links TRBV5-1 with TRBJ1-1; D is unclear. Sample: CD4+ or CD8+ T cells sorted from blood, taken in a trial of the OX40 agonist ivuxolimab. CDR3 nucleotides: TGCGCCAGCAGCTTGACCCTTCCGAACACTGAAGCTTTCTTT. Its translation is CASSLTLPNTEAFF.